Following are 10 T cell receptor beta chains from one sample sequenced in a study of blood T cell repertoires in COVID-19. The table came from immunoSEQ multiplex PCR; TCRdb's copy has only in-frame clones and leaves some out. This table has some 140,000 clones, about 86% appearing once. Input material: PBMCs or T cells enriched from blood (not recorded which). These receptors were obtained from a man aged 40-55 years with acute COVID-19.

Points on this clone: Other DNA variants within this sample encode the same CDR3. This chain connects TRBV28 to TRBJ1-1; D is unclear. Germline V CDR1 and CDR2: MDHEN, SYDVKM. Trimming shortened V by 6 bases and J by 0 bases, and 8 bases separated the two germline ends. The CDR3 loop spans 13 amino acids. Here the CDR3 DNA reads TGTGCCAGCAGCTTCAACATGAACACTGAAGCTTTCTTT. Translation: CASSFNMNTEAFF.

This clone occurred once. This chain links TRBV2 with TRBJ1-5; D unclear. Germline CDR1 is SNHLY and CDR2 is FYNNEI. V lost 3 bases and J 2 bases, leaving 5 bases between the germline ends. The CDR3 has 13 amino acids. CDR3 sequence (DNA): TGTGCCAGCAGTGAGGGCCGCAATCAGCCCCAGCATTTT. It codes for CASSEGRNQPQHF.

The chain links TRBV3-1 (or the pseudogene TRBV3-2) to TRBJ1-6, with no clear D. Trimming took 1 base from V and 8 from J, leaving 9 bases between them. The CDR3 runs to 14 residues. Per germline, CDR1 LGHDT and CDR2 YNNKEL (reference sequence). The chain's CDR3 is CASSQGLRDSPLHF. CDR3 nucleotides: TGTGCCAGCAGCCAAGGACTAAGAGATTCACCCCTCCACTTT.

This clone came up once. The chain links TRBV28 to TRBJ2-5; 9 bases fit TRBD2. CDR1 is MDHEN, CDR2 SYDVKM, per germline. The CDR3 consists of 18 residues. Losses at the gene ends were 5 bases for V and 1 base for J; bases not matched to a gene: 14. In nucleotides, the CDR3 is TGTGCCAGCAGTACTATCTTTAGGCTAGCGGGGTTCCAAGAGACCCAGTACTTC. Translated, it gives CASSTIFRLAGFQETQYF.

The V and J genes are TRBV2 and TRBJ1-4, with D possibly TRBD1 on 6 matching bases. The germline V gene has CDR1 SNHLY and CDR2 FYNNEI. The CDR3 sequence is 12 residues long. Trimming took 9 bases from V and 5 from J, leaving 10 bases between them. CDR3 bases: TGTGCCAGATCGCAGGGGAATGAAAAACTGTTTTTT. It is translated as CARSQGNEKLFF.

The J gene is TRBJ2-7, the V gene TRBV24-1; 7 bases agree with TRBD2. The CDR3 covers 14 residues. With 3 bases clipped from V and 3 bases from J, the junction kept 4 bases outside the gene matches. Germline assignment: CDR1 KGHDR and CDR2 SFDVKD. In nucleotides, the CDR3 is TGTGCCACCAGTGATACCGGGAGGATCTACGAGCAGTACTTC. Its translation is CATSDTGRIYEQYF.

This clone occurred once. One end of the junction varies from germline; a read error may be responsible. V usage is TRBV7-9 and J usage is TRBJ2-1; D is uncertain. CDR1 is SEHNR and CDR2 is FQNEAQ in the germline V gene (reference sequence). This CDR3 spans 17 amino acids. The CDR3 protein is CASSSNPYHPTRNGQFF. The CDR3 DNA is TGTGCCAGCAGCTCGAATCCATATCACCCGACGCGGAATGGGCAGTTCTTC.

The chain carries TRBV7-9 and TRBJ1-3; D not certain. V was shortened by 5 bases and J by 2 bases, with 4 bases between the two germline ends. The V gene's germline CDR1 is SEHNR and CDR2 FQNEAQ (reference sequence). This CDR3 contains 12 residues. The CDR3 spells CASSLPGNTIYF. In DNA form, the CDR3 reads TGTGCCAGCAGCCTTCCTGGAAACACCATATATTTT.

This sequence joins TRBV18 and TRBJ2-7; the D gene is possibly TRBD1 (7 bases). This CDR3 has 14 amino acids. V dropped 1 base and J dropped 7 bases, with 14 bases sitting between them. Germline CDR1 is KGHSH and CDR2 is LQKENI. CDR3 sequence (DNA): TGTGCCAGCTCACCACGGCAGGGGGAGGAAGAGCAGTACTTC. It is translated as CASSPRQGEEEQYF.

This rearrangement joins TRBV30 to TRBJ1-2, with TRBD1 identical over 9 bases. Germline V gives CDR1 GTSNPN, CDR2 SVGIG (reference sequence). V shed 0 bases and J 9 bases; nucleotides not matched to a gene: 8. CDR3 length: 14 residues. CDR3 loop: CAWSVQGQGASYTF. The CDR3 DNA reads as TGTGCCTGGAGTGTCCAGGGACAGGGAGCAAGCTACACCTTC. Full variable domain (remainder filled in from reference TRBV30 and TRBJ1-2): SQTIHQWPATLVQPVGSPLSLECTVEGTSNPNLYWYRQAAGRGLQLLFYSVGIGQISSEVPQNLSASRPQDRQFILSSKKLLLSDSGFYLCAWSVQGQGASYTFGSGTRLTVV.